A single T cell receptor (beta chain) is shown here with its context. Its antigen is undetermined. The sample originates from a study of T-cell memory formation after mild COVID-19. As for the study in general: TCR clusters mostly belonged to single donors.

Broader study findings: Clones shrinking between day 15 and 85 showed a balanced CD4/CD8 split, and those that grew later tilted toward CD4+.

Germline assignment: CDR1 GTSNPN and CDR2 SVGIG (reference sequence). The CDR3 runs to 12 residues. TCRdb called the 5' RACE reads again in MiXCR, with one record for every CDR3 protein. The table has roughly 620,000 distinct CDR3 sequences, 15% to 20% seen once. The chain joins TRBV30 to TRBJ1-1, with D unclear. The sequence was collected from an adult woman who had mild COVID-19 (a few samples of this study predate the infection). Cell type and time point are not known. Specimen: PBMCs or a T cell subset sorted from them (not recorded which). The CDR3 region is CGGGRSNTEAFF. In nucleotides, the CDR3 is TGTGGTGGAGGCAGGAGTAACACTGAAGCTTTCTTT.